This TCR beta chain was recovered during a study of T cells after yellow fever vaccination. On the study more broadly: Low-cell-number fractions were prepared with SMART-Seq v4 Ultra Low Input.

In the case of this clonotype: Its cognate antigen is unknown.

Via MiXCR, TCRdb re-called the 5' RACE reads, giving one row per CDR3 protein. The sample shows hundreds of thousands of distinct CDR3 sequences, roughly an eighth of them seen only once. Study-wide points: It was a weaker secondary response, yet one that peaked faster, at day 5 versus 15.

Losses at the gene ends were 1 base for V and 0 bases for J; bases not matched to a gene: 8. The CDR3 has 18 amino acids. V gene TRBV23-1 combines with J gene TRBJ2-2; 7 nucleotides agree with TRBD2. TRBV23-1 is an ORF, with its function uncertain. The sequencing here drew on PBMCs, taken on the day of the yellow fever booster vaccination. The TCR originated in a man younger than 45 who received the YFV17D yellow fever vaccine. The CDR3 nucleotides read TGCGCCAGCAGTCAATATCGGTCAGCGGGGCCGAACACCGGGGAGCTGTTTTTT. It codes for CASSQYRSAGPNTGELFF.